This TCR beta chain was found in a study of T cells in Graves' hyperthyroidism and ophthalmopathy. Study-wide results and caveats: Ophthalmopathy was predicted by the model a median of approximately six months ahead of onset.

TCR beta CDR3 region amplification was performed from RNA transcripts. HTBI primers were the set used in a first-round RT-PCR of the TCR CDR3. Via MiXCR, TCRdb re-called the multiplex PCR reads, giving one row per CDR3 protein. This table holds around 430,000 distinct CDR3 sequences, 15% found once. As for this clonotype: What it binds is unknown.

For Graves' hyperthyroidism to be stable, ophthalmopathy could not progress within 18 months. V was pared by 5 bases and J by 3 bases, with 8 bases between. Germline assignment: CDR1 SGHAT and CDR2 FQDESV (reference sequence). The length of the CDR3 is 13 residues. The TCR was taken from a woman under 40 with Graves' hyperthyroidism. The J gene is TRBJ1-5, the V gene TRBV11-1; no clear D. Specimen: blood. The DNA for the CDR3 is TGTGCCAGCAGCACGATGTCCAATCAGCCCCAGCATTTT. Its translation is CASSTMSNQPQHF.